One sample yielded the 27 T cell receptor beta chains listed below, sequenced in a study of graft-versus-host responses after intestinal transplantation. TCRdb keeps only in-frame clones here, not all; method: immunoSEQ multiplex PCR. The table lists tens of thousands of clones, about 89% of them singletons. The sequenced sample was PBMCs, obtained around 330 days after intestinal transplant. These receptors were collected from a human patient who received an intestinal transplant, so some T cells may come from the graft donor.

This chain joins TRBV28 and TRBJ1-1, with 8 bases matching TRBD1. The germline CDR1 and CDR2 sequences are MDHEN and SYDVKM. Trimming took 8 bases from V and 0 from J; bases not matched to a gene: 5. The CDR3 loop spans 14 amino acids. Here the CDR3 reads CASRDRTLNTEAFF. The CDR3 DNA follows: TGTGCCAGCCGGGACAGGACCTTGAACACTGAAGCTTTCTTT.

The chain combines TRBV6-6 with TRBJ2-5; D is possibly TRBD1 or TRBD2 (5 bases each). The J call could be wrong; TRBJ2-7 is a better fit for the DNA end. CDR1 is MNHNY, CDR2 SVGAGI, per germline (reference sequence). CDR3 length: 15 amino acids. The CDR3 protein is CASSSGTPSLDEQYF. CDR3 bases: TGTGCCAGCAGTTCCGGGACCCCGTCTTTAGACGAGCAGTACTTC.

The V gene is TRBV5-5, the J gene TRBJ2-7; D is ambiguous. The CDR3 loop spans 14 amino acids. Trimming took 0 bases from V and 0 from J, leaving 7 bases between them. Looked up from germline, CDR1 is SGHKS and CDR2 is YYEKEE (reference sequence). The CDR3: CASSLGPLSYEQYF. The DNA of the CDR3 is TGTGCCAGCAGCTTGGGTCCGCTCTCCTACGAGCAGTACTTC. Complete variable domain (other parts from reference TRBV5-5 and TRBJ2-7): DAGVTQSPTHLIKTRGQQVTLRCSPISGHKSVSWYQQVLGQGPQFIFQYYEKEERGRGNFPDRFSARQFPNYSSELNVNALLLGDSALYLCASSLGPLSYEQYFGPGTRLTVT.

This chain links TRBV6-5 with TRBJ1-1; D remains unclear. V was shortened by 6 bases and J by 4 bases, with 12 bases between the two germline ends. The CDR3 length is 13 residues. Germline V gene lookup returns CDR1 MNHEY and CDR2 SVGAGI. CDR3 loop: CASRSPSGTEAFF. Written as DNA, the CDR3 is TGTGCCAGCAGGTCCCCCTCAGGCACTGAAGCTTTCTTT.

The chain's CDR3 is CASRRTGITEAFF. The CDR3 region has the DNA TGTGCCAGCAGGCGGACAGGTATCACTGAAGCTTTCTTT. The chain is built from TRBV6-5 and TRBJ1-1; 7 bases are a match to TRBD1. The V gene's germline CDR1 is MNHEY and CDR2 SVGAGI. Trimming took 6 bases from V and 4 from J; bases not matched to a gene: 5. This CDR3 has 13 residues.

This clone was observed once. The chain links TRBV7-9 to TRBJ2-1, with D perhaps matching TRBD1 (6 bases). Germline V CDR1 and CDR2: SEHNR, FQNEAQ (reference sequence). V was pared by 1 base and J by 8 bases, with 15 bases between. The CDR3 is 15 residues long. In nucleotides, the CDR3 is TGTGCCAGCAGCTTAGTGTCAGGGGCCATCCATGAGCAGTTCTTC. This encodes CASSLVSGAIHEQFF.

V and J are TRBV5-1 and TRBJ2-7; D not certain. CDR1 and CDR2 (germline): SGHRS, YFSETQ. CDR3 size: 14 residues. V was trimmed by 0 bases and J by 4 bases, leaving 11 bases between them. Written as DNA, the CDR3 is TGCGCCAGCAGCTTGGACGGACCCAAGTACGAGCAGTACTTC. This codes for CASSLDGPKYEQYF.

V and J are TRBV9 and TRBJ2-2, with D tentatively TRBD1 (6 bases). Deletions cut 0 bases from V and 2 bases from J, with 11 bases between. Looked up from germline, CDR1 is SGDLS and CDR2 is YYNGEE. This CDR3 has 16 residues. The CDR3 loop reads CASSVGGRQNTGELFF. As DNA, the CDR3 is TGTGCCAGCAGCGTAGGGGGGCGGCAAAACACCGGGGAGCTGTTTTTT.

This chain joins TRBV7-3 and TRBJ2-6, with D perhaps TRBD2 (5 bases). CDR1 is SGHTA and CDR2 is FQGTGA in the germline V gene. CDR3 length: 15 amino acids. Trimming cost V 4 bases and J 3 bases, with 10 bases left between them. In nucleotides, the CDR3 is TGTGCCAGCAGCTCTGCTCGGGGTGGGGCCAACGTCCTGACTTTC. Its translation is CASSSARGGANVLTF. Full variable domain (missing parts from reference TRBV7-3 and TRBJ2-6): GAGVSQTPSNKVTEKGKYVELRCDPISGHTALYWYRQSLGQGPEFLIYFQGTGAADDSGLPNDRFFAVRPEGSVSTLKIQRTERGDSAVYLCASSSARGGANVLTFGAGSRLTVL.

The genes are TRBV6-5 and TRBJ2-3; 7 bases map to TRBD1. V lost 5 bases and J lost 1; bases outside the gene matches: 0. The CDR3 spans 13 residues. Germline CDR1 MNHEY, CDR2 SVGAGI. For the CDR3, the DNA is TGTGCCAGCAGTACAGGGGGCACAGATACGCAGTATTTT. Protein product: CASSTGGTDTQYF.

The chain uses TRBV6-5 and TRBJ1-4; D is unclear. Germline V gene lookup returns CDR1 MNHEY and CDR2 SVGAGI. V gave up 2 bases and J gave up 6 bases, with 13 bases separating them. This CDR3 contains 15 residues. The CDR3 protein is CASSYEPKGDEKLFF. CDR3 DNA sequence: TGTGCCAGCAGTTACGAACCGAAGGGCGATGAAAAACTGTTTTTT.

This clone was counted between two and nine times. The junction and the germline gene differ at one end; a read error may be behind it. The chain combines TRBV5-1 with TRBJ1-4; maybe TRBD1 (6 bases). This CDR3 comprises 14 residues. Germline V CDR1 and CDR2: SGHRS, YFSETQ. The CDR3 is CASSLVGGKEKLFF. The CDR3 nucleotides are TGTGCCAGCAGCTTGGTAGGGGGGAAAGAAAAACTGTTTTTT.

The rearrangement joins TRBV9 to TRBJ2-3, with 8 bases that match TRBD2. This CDR3 has 16 residues. Germline CDR1 is SGDLS and CDR2 is YYNGEE. The V segment lost 3 bases and the J segment 3 bases; nucleotides outside the gene matches: 9. The CDR3 bases are TGTGCCAGCAGCGAACTAAGCGGGAGAGGGACAGATACGCAGTATTTT. Its translation is CASSELSGRGTDTQYF.

This chain links TRBV15 with TRBJ1-6; D is unclear. V lost 0 bases and J 5 bases, leaving 11 bases between the germline ends. The CDR3 spans 16 residues. The germline V gene has CDR1 LNHNV and CDR2 YYDKDF (reference sequence). CDR3 sequence (DNA): TGTGCCACCAGCAGAGAGGTGACATTTGATAATTCACCCCTCCACTTT. Encoded protein: CATSREVTFDNSPLHF. Together with reference TRBV15 and TRBJ1-6, the CDR3 gives the full variable domain: DAMVIQNPRYQVTQFGKPVTLSCSQTLNHNVMYWYQQKSSQAPKLLFHYYDKDFNNEADTPDNFQSRRPNTSFCFLDIRSPGLGDTAMYLCATSREVTFDNSPLHFGNGTRLTVT.

The table lists this clone with a count of one. This chain joins TRBV12-5 and TRBJ1-5, with 8 bases matching TRBD1. V shed 3 bases, J shed 7 bases, and the junction held 5 bases outside the gene matches. CDR1 is LGHNT, CDR2 FRNRAP, per germline. This CDR3 has 14 amino acids. In DNA form, the CDR3 reads TGTGCTAGTGGTTTAACAGGGGGAGGGCAGCCCCAGCATTTT. This encodes CASGLTGGGQPQHF.

This sequence joins TRBV6-5 and TRBJ1-1; D perhaps matches TRBD1 (6 bases). The CDR3 runs 15 residues. Between the trimmed V and J ends, which lost 5 bases and 1 base, there was a span of 14 bases. Germline CDR1 and CDR2: MNHEY and SVGAGI. In DNA form, the CDR3 reads TGTGCCAGCAGTCCCCTCGGGGGGCCGAACACTGAAGCTTTCTTT. Residues: CASSPLGGPNTEAFF.

This rearrangement joins TRBV7-2 to TRBJ2-7, with 9 bases lining up with TRBD2. J lost 0 bases, V lost 2 bases, and 5 bases had no gene match. CDR1 is SGHTA and CDR2 is FQGNSA in the germline V gene. The CDR3 spans 16 residues. The CDR3 DNA reads as TGTGCCAGCAGCTTATCGGTAGCGGGGGTCTCCTACGAGCAGTACTTC. Translating gives CASSLSVAGVSYEQYF.

This chain uses TRBV28 with TRBJ2-7; perhaps D is TRBD1 or TRBD2 (5 bases each). Per the germline V gene, CDR1 is MDHEN and CDR2 is SYDVKM. V was trimmed by 1 base and J by 2 bases, leaving 9 bases between them. This CDR3 region has 14 residues. CDR3 DNA: TGTGCCAGCAGTTTATTCGGGGCGACCTACGAGCAGTACTTC. Translation gives CASSLFGATYEQYF.

This CDR3 reads CASSFARGCYEQYF. The CDR3 DNA reads TGTGCCAGCAGCTTCGCTCGCGGGTGCTACGAGCAGTACTTC. This rearrangement joins TRBV7-9 to TRBJ2-7, with D perhaps matching TRBD2 (5 bases). Trimming shortened V by 3 bases and J by 3 bases, and 12 bases separated the two germline ends. CDR3 length: 14 residues. Germline loops: CDR1 SEHNR, CDR2 FQNEAQ (reference sequence).

In DNA, the CDR3 is TGCGCCAGCAGCGCTTTGCCCAGAGTAACCGGGGAGCTGTTTTTT. It is translated as CASSALPRVTGELFF. This sequence joins TRBV5-1 and TRBJ2-2; D gene ambiguous. Looked up from germline, CDR1 is SGHRS and CDR2 is YFSETQ. Trimming took off 4 bases at V and 5 bases at J, with 15 bases between the two ends. The CDR3 has 15 amino acids.

The genes are TRBV6-5 and TRBJ1-2, with D uncertain. The V gene's germline CDR1 is MNHEY and CDR2 SVGAGI. V lost 7 bases, J lost 6 bases, and 18 bases lay in between. This CDR3 region has 14 residues. In nucleotides, the CDR3 is TGTGCCAGCACCCTGGGAGGGTCAGGCGATGGCTACACCTTC. As protein: CASTLGGSGDGYTF.

The J gene is TRBJ2-5, the V gene TRBV28, with 9 positions matching TRBD2. The CDR3 totals 16 residues. After removal of 8 bases from V and 5 bases from J, the junction contained 15 bases not matched to a gene. From germline, CDR1 is MDHEN and CDR2 SYDVKM. In DNA, the CDR3 is TGTGCCAGCCGCTGGAGTAGCGGGAGCTTAGAGGAGACCCAGTACTTC. It translates to CASRWSSGSLEETQYF.

This chain links TRBV5-5 with TRBJ1-6; TRBD1 matches at 9 bases. CDR1 is SGHKS, CDR2 YYEKEE, per germline (reference sequence). The length of the CDR3 is 14 residues. V lost 5 bases to trimming and J lost 7 bases; unmatched junction nucleotides: 4. Here the CDR3 reads CASRLTGGNSPLHF. CDR3 bases: TGTGCCAGCAGATTGACAGGGGGAAATTCACCCCTCCACTTT.

The V gene is TRBV7-7, the J gene TRBJ2-2; 9 nucleotides align to TRBD2. Looked up from germline, CDR1 is SSHAT and CDR2 is FNYEAQ (reference sequence). CDR3 length equals 15 residues. V was clipped by 5 bases and J by 7 bases; unmatched bases: 8. DNA for the CDR3: TGTGCCAGCAGCCCTCTAGCGGGATGGGACGGGGAGCTGTTTTTT. This translates into CASSPLAGWDGELFF.

The rearrangement joins TRBV6-5 to TRBJ1-2, with 8 bases identical to TRBD1. Germline CDR1 and CDR2: MNHEY and SVGAGI. The CDR3 runs to 13 residues. V was clipped by 4 bases and J by 7 bases; unmatched bases: 5. The CDR3 protein is CASSFDRGGGYTF. The DNA of the CDR3 is TGTGCCAGCAGTTTTGACAGGGGTGGTGGCTACACCTTC.

The chain uses TRBV6-9 and TRBJ1-1; D is undetermined. CDR1 is MNHGY, CDR2 SVAAGI, per germline. The V end lost 6 bases, the J end lost 1 base, and 9 bases lay between the germline ends. This CDR3 comprises 13 residues. This CDR3 is CASRVTWNTEAFF. The CDR3 nucleotides are TGTGCCAGCAGGGTGACCTGGAACACTGAAGCTTTCTTT.

This rearrangement joins TRBV9 to TRBJ2-2, with 9 nucleotides matching TRBD2. Losses at the gene ends were 3 bases for V and 4 bases for J; bases not matched to a gene: 1. This CDR3 spans 14 amino acids. The germline CDR1 and CDR2 sequences are SGDLS and YYNGEE. This chain's CDR3 is CASSGGGATGELFF. The CDR3 region has the DNA TGTGCCAGCAGCGGCGGGGGGGCCACCGGGGAGCTGTTTTTT.